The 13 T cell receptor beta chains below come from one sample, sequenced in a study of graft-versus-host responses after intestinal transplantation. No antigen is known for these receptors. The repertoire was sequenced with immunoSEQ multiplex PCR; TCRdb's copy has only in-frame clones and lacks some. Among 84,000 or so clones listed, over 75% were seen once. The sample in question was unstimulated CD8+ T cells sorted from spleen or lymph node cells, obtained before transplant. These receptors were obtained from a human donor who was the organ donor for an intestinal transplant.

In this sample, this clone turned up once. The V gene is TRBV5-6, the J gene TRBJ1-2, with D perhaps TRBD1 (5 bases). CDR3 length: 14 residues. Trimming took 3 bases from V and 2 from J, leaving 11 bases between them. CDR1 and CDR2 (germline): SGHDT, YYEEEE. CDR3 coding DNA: TGTGCCAGCAGCTGGGGTCAGGGAAACTATGGCTACACCTTC. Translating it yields CASSWGQGNYGYTF.

In DNA, the CDR3 is TGTGCCAGCAGTTACTCGAAGAGCCAGGAGATTCAGTATTTT. It yields the protein CASSYSKSQEIQYF. The chain recombines TRBV6-6 with TRBJ2-3; D is unclear. Deletions cut 0 bases from V and 12 bases from J, with 16 bases between. CDR1 is MNHNY, CDR2 SVGAGI, per germline (reference sequence). CDR3 length equals 14 residues.

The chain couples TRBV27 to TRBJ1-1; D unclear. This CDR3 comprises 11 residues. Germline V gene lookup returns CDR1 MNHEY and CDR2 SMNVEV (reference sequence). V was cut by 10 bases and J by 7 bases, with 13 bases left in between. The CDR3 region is CATNRGNEAFF. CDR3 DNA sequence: TGTGCCACTAACCGGGGAAATGAAGCTTTCTTT.

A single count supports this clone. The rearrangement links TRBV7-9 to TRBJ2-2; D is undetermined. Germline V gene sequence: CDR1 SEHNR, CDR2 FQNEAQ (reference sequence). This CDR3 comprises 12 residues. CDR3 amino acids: CATTRNTGELFF. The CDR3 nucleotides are TGTGCTACGACACGGAACACCGGGGAGCTGTTTTTT.

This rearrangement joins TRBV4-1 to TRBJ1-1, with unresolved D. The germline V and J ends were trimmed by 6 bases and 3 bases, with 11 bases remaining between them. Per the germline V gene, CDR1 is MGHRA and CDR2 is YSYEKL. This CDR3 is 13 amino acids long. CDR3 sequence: CASSRNPDTEAFF. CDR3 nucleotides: TGCGCCAGCAGTAGAAATCCGGACACTGAAGCTTTCTTT.

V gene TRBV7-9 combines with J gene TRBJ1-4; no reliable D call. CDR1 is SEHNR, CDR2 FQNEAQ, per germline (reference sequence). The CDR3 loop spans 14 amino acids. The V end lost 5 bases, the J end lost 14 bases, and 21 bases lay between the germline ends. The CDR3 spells CASSLSTSPQRLFF. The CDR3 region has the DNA TGTGCCAGCAGCCTCTCGACAAGTCCCCAGCGCCTGTTTTTT. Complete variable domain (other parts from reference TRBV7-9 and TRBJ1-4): DTGVSQNPRHKITKRGQNVTFRCDPISEHNRLYWYRQTLGQGPEFLTYFQNEAQLEKSRLLSDRFSAERPKGSFSTLEIQRTEQGDSAMYLCASSLSTSPQRLFFGSGTQLSVL.

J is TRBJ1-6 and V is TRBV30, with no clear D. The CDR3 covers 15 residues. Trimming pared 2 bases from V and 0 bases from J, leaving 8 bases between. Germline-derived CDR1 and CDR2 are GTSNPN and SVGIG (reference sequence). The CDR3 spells CAWSIGSSYNSPLHF. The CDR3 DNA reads TGTGCCTGGAGTATAGGGAGCTCCTATAATTCACCCCTCCACTTT.

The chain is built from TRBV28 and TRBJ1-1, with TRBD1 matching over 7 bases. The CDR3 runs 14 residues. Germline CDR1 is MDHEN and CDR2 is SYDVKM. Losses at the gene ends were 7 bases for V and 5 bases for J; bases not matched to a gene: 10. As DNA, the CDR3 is TGTGCCAGCAACCCACAGGGGATTGGGACTGAAGCTTTCTTT. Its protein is CASNPQGIGTEAFF.

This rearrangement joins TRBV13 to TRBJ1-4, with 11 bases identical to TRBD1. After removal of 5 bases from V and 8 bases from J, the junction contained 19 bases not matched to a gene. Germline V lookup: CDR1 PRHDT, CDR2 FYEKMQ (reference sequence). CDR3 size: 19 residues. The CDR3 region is CASSPLGQGALIGREKLFF. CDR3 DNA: TGTGCCAGCAGCCCCCTCGGACAGGGGGCTTTAATAGGACGGGAAAAACTGTTTTTT.

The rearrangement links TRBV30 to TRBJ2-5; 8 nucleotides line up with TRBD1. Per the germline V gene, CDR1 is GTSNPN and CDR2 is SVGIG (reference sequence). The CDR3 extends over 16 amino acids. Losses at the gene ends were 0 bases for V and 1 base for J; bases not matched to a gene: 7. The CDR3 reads CAWSVGNRGAQETQYF. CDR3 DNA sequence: TGTGCCTGGAGTGTAGGGAACAGGGGGGCCCAAGAGACCCAGTACTTC.

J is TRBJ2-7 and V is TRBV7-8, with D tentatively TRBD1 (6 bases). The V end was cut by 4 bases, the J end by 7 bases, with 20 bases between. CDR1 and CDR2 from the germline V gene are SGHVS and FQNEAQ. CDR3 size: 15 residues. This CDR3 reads CASSSTRRDNEEQYF. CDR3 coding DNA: TGTGCCAGCAGCTCCACCCGCAGGGACAATGAGGAGCAGTACTTC.

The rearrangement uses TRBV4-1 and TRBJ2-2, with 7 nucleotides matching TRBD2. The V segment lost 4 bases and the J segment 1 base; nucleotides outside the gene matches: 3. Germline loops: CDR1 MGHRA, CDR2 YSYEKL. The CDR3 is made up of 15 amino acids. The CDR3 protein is CASSLAGVNTGELFF. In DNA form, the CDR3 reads TGCGCCAGCAGCCTAGCGGGCGTGAACACCGGGGAGCTGTTTTTT.

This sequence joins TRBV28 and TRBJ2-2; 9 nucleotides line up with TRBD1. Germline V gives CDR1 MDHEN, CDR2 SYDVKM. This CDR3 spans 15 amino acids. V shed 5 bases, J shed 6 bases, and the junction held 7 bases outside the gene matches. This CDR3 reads CASSPGQGRAGELFF. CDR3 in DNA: TGTGCCAGCAGTCCGGGACAGGGTAGGGCCGGGGAGCTGTTTTTT.